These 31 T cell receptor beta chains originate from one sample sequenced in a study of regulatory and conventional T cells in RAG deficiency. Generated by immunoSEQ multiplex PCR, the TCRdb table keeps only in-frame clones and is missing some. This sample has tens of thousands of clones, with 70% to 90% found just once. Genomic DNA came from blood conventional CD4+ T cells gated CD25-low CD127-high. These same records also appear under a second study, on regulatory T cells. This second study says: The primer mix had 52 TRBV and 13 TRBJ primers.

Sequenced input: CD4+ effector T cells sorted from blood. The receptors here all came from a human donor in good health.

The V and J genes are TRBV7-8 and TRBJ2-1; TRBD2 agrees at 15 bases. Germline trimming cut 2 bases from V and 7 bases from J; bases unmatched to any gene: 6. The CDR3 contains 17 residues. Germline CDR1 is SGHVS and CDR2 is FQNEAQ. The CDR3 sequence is CASSLSGGTSGRNEQFF. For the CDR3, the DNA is TGTGCCAGCAGCTTATCCGGGGGGACTAGCGGGAGGAATGAGCAGTTCTTC.

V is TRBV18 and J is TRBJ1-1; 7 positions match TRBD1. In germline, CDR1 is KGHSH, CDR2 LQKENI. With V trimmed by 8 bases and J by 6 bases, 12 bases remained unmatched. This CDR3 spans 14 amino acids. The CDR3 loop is CASTPRQGSPEAFF. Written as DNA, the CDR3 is TGTGCCAGCACTCCCAGACAGGGTAGCCCTGAAGCTTTCTTT.

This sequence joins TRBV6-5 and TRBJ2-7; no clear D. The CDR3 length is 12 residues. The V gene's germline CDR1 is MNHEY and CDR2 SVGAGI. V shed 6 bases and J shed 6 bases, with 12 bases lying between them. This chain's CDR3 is CASRGGLLEQYF. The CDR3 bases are TGTGCCAGCAGAGGTGGCCTCCTCGAGCAGTACTTC.

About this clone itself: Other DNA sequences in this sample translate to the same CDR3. The CDR3 is CASRSLQGQGTDTQYF. The CDR3 DNA sequence: TGTGCCAGCAGATCCCTCCAAGGACAGGGGACAGATACGCAGTATTTT. V gene TRBV6-6 combines with J gene TRBJ2-3; 9 bases fit TRBD1. CDR1 is MNHNY and CDR2 is SVGAGI in the germline V gene (reference sequence). This CDR3 spans 16 amino acids. V gave up 6 bases and J gave up 3 bases; unmatched junction bases: 10.

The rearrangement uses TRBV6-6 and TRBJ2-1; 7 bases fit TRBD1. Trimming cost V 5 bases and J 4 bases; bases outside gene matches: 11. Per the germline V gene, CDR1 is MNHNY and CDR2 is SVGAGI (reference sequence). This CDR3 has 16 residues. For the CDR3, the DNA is TGTGCCAGCAGTCGGGGTATAGGGGGCGCGTACAATGAGCAGTTCTTC. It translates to CASSRGIGGAYNEQFF.

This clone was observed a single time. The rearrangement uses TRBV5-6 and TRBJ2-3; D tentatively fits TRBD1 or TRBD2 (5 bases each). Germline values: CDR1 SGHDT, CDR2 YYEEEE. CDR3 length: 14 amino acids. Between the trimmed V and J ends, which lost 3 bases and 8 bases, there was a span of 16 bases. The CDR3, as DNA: TGTGCCAGCAGCTCTTGGGGGAAGGGTAGTACGCAGTATTTT. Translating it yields CASSSWGKGSTQYF. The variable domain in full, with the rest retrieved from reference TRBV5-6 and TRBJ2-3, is DAGVTQSPTHLIKTRGQQVTLRCSPKSGHDTVSWYQQALGQGPQFIFQYYEEEERQRGNFPDRFSGHQFPNYSSELNVNALLLGDSALYLCASSSWGKGSTQYFGPGTRLTVL.

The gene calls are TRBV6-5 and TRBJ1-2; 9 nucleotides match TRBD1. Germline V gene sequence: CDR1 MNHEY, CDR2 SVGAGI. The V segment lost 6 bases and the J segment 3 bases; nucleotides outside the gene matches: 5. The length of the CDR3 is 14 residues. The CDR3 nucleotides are TGTGCCAGCAGACCTACAGGGGGCGACTATGGCTACACCTTC. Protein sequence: CASRPTGGDYGYTF.

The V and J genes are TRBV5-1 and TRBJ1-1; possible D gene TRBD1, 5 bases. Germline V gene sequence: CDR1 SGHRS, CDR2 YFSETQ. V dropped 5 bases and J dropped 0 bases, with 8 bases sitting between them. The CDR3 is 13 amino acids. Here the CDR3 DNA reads TGCGCCAGCAGTACAGGAATGAACACTGAAGCTTTCTTT. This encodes CASSTGMNTEAFF.

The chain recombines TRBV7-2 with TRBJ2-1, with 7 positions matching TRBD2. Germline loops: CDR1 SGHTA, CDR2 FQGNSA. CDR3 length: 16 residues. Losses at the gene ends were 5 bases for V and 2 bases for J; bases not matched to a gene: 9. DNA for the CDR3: TGTGCCAGCAGCCCACGAGCGGGATACCCCTACAATGAGCAGTTCTTC. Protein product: CASSPRAGYPYNEQFF.

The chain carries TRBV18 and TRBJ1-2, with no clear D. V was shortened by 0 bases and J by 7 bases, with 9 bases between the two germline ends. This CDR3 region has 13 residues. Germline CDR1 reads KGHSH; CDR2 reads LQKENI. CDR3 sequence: CASSPPAGSGYTF. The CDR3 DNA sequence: TGTGCCAGCTCACCACCGGCCGGGAGTGGCTACACCTTC.

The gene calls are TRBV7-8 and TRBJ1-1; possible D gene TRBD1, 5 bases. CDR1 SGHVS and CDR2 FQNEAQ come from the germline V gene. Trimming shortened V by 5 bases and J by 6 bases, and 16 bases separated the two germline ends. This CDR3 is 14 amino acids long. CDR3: CASSLTGIGPEAFF. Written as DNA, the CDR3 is TGTGCCAGCAGCCTTACAGGAATCGGCCCTGAAGCTTTCTTT.

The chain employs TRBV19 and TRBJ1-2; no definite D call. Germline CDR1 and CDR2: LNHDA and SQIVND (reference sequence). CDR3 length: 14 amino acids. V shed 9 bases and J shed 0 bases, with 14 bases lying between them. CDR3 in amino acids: CASRNLHANYGYTF. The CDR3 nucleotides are TGTGCCAGCAGAAATCTACACGCTAACTATGGCTACACCTTC.

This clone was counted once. The CDR3: CASSLEQTNTGELFF. The CDR3 DNA sequence: TGTGCCAGCAGCTTGGAACAGACGAACACCGGGGAGCTGTTTTTT. The J gene is TRBJ2-2, the V gene TRBV5-4; no reliable D call. The CDR3 is 15 amino acids. The V and J ends lost 0 bases and 0 bases respectively, with 6 bases between them. The V gene's germline CDR1 is SGHNT and CDR2 YYREEE (reference sequence).

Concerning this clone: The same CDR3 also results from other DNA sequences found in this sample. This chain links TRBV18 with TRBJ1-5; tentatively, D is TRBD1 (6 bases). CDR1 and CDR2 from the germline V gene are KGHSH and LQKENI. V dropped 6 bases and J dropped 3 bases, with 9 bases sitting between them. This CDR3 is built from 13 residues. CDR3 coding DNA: TGTGCCAGCTCCCGACAGGACAATCAGCCCCAGCATTTT. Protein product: CASSRQDNQPQHF.

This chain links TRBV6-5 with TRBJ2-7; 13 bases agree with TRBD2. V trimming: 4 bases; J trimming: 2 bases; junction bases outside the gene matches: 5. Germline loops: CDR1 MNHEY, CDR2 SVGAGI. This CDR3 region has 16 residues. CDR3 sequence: CASSFRTSGGPYEQYF. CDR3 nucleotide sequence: TGTGCCAGCAGTTTCCGGACTAGCGGGGGTCCCTACGAGCAGTACTTC.

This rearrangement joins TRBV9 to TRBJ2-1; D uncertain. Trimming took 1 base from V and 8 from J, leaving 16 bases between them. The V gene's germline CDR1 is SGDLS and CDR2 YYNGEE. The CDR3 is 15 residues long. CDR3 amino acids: CASSVNTVTRDEQFF. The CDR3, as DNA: TGTGCCAGCAGCGTAAATACGGTGACCCGGGATGAGCAGTTCTTC.

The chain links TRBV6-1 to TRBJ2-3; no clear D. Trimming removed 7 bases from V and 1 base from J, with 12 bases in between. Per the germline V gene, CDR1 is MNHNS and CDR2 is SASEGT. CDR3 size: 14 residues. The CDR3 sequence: CASTDTGRTDTQYF. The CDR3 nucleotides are TGTGCCAGCACCGATACGGGTCGCACAGATACGCAGTATTTT.

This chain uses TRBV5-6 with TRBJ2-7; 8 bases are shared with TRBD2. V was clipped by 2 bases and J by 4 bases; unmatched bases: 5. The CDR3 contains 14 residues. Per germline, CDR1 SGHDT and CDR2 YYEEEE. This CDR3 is CASSFLTSAYEQYF. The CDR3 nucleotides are TGTGCCAGCAGCTTTCTGACTAGCGCGTACGAGCAGTACTTC. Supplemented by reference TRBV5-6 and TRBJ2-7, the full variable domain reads DAGVTQSPTHLIKTRGQQVTLRCSPKSGHDTVSWYQQALGQGPQFIFQYYEEEERQRGNFPDRFSGHQFPNYSSELNVNALLLGDSALYLCASSFLTSAYEQYFGPGTRLTVT.

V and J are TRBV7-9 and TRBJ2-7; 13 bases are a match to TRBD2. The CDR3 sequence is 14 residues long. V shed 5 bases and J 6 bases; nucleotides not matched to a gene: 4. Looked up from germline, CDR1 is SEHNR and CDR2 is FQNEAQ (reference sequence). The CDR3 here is CASSPGLAGSEQYF. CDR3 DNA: TGTGCCAGCAGCCCGGGACTAGCGGGAAGCGAGCAGTACTTC.

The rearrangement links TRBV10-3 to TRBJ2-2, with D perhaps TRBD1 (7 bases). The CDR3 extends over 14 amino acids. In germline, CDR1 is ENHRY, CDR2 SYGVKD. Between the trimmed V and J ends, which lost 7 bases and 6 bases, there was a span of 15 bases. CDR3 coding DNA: TGTGCCATCACGGAGCAGGGGGGTTCCGGGGAGCTGTTTTTT. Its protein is CAITEQGGSGELFF.

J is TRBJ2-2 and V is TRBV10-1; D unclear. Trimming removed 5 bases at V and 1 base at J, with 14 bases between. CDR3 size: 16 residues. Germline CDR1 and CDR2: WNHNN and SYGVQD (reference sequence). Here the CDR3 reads CASSRMLDGNTGELFF. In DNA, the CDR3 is TGCGCCAGCAGTAGGATGCTAGACGGGAACACCGGGGAGCTGTTTTTT.

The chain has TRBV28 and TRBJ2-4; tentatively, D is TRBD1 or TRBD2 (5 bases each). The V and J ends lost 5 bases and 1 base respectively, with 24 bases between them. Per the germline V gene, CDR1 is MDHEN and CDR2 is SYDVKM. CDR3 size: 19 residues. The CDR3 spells CASSRTLGRERFAKNIQYF. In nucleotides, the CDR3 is TGTGCCAGCAGTCGGACTTTAGGCAGGGAAAGGTTCGCCAAAAACATTCAGTACTTC.

As DNA, the CDR3 is TGTGCCAGCAGTACACGGGACTCAAGCTACGAGCAGTACTTC. It codes for CASSTRDSSYEQYF. This chain connects TRBV6-5 to TRBJ2-7, with a weak D call TRBD2 (6 bases). This CDR3 region has 14 residues. V lost 5 bases and J lost 3, with 14 bases in between. The V gene's germline CDR1 is MNHEY and CDR2 SVGAGI.

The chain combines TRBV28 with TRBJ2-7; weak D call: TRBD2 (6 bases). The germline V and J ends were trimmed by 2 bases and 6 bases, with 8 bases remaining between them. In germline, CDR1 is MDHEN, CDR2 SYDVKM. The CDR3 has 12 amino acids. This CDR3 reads CASSLRGTEQYF. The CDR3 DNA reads TGTGCCAGCAGTTTACGGGGGACCGAGCAGTACTTC.

The CDR3 coding sequence is TGTGCCAGCAGCTCGCGGGGACCAGATACGCAGTATTTT. Protein: CASSSRGPDTQYF. The J gene is TRBJ2-3, the V gene TRBV7-9; weak D call: TRBD2 (6 bases). The CDR3 sequence is 13 residues long. In germline, CDR1 is SEHNR, CDR2 FQNEAQ (reference sequence). Trimming took 4 bases from V and 4 from J, leaving 9 bases between them.

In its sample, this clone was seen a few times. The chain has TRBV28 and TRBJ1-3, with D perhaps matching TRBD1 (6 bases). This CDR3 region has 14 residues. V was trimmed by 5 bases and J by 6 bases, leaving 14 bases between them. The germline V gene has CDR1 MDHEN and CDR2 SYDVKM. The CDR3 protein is CASSVRGSLNTIYF. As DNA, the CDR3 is TGTGCCAGCAGTGTCAGGGGTAGCTTAAACACCATATATTTT.

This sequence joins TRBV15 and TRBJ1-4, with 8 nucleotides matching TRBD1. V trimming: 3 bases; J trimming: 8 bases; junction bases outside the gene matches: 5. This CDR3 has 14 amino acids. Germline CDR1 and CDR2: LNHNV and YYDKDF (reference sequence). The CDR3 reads CATSRDREVEKLFF. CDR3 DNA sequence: TGTGCCACCAGCAGGGACAGGGAGGTAGAAAAACTGTTTTTT.

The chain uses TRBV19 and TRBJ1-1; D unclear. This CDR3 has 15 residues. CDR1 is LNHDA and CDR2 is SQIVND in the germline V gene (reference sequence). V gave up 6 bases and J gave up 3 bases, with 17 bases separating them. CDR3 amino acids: CASRGPRDLDTEAFF. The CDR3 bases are TGTGCCAGTAGGGGTCCCAGAGATCTTGACACTGAAGCTTTCTTT.

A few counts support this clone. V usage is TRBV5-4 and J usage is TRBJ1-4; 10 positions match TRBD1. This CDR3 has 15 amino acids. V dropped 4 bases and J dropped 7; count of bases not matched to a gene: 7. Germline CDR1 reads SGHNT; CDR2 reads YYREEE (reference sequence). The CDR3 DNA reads TGTGCCAGCAGCACGGGACAGGGGAAGGGTGAAAAACTGTTTTTT. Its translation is CASSTGQGKGEKLFF.

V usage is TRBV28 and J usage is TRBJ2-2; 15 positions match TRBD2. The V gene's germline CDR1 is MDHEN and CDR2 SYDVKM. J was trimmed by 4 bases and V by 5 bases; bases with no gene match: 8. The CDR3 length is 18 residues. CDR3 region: CASSPPGLAGGGTGELFF. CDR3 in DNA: TGTGCCAGCAGTCCCCCCGGACTAGCGGGAGGGGGCACCGGGGAGCTGTTTTTT.

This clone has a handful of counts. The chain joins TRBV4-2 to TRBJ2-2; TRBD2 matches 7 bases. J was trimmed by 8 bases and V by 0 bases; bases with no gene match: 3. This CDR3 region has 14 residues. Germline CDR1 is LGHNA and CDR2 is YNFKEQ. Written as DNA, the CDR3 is TGTGCCAGCAGCCAAGATGGGGGGGGAGGGGAGCTGTTTTTT. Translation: CASSQDGGGGELFF.